These 14 T cell receptor beta chains came from one sample sequenced in a study of OX40 agonist ivuxolimab in advanced cancers. Here immunoSEQ multiplex PCR was the method, and the copy in TCRdb shows in-frame clones only, minus some. The sample yields about 52,000 clones, 85% to 90% seen once. The material was CD4+ or CD8+ T cells sorted from blood, obtained in a trial of the OX40 agonist ivuxolimab. These receptors were obtained from an adult with an advanced solid tumor such as melanoma, head and neck, liver or kidney cancer.

In this sample, this clone turned up a few times. This chain links TRBV2 with TRBJ1-6; D is possibly TRBD1 (5 bases). The V end was cut by 6 bases, the J end by 7 bases, with 10 bases between. The CDR3 is 13 amino acids. Germline V CDR1 and CDR2: SNHLY, FYNNEI. The CDR3 spells CASRNRPNSPLHF. The CDR3 DNA follows: TGTGCCAGCAGAAACAGGCCAAATTCACCCCTCCACTTT.

The rearrangement uses TRBV12-5 and TRBJ2-2; D may be TRBD1 (6 bases). Between the trimmed V and J ends, which lost 5 bases and 7 bases, there was a span of 20 bases. Germline V gene sequence: CDR1 LGHNT, CDR2 FRNRAP. There are 16 residues in the CDR3. The CDR3 DNA reads TGTGCTAGTGGTCGCTCAGGGGCCCTAGAGGGCGGGGAGCTGTTTTTT. As protein: CASGRSGALEGGELFF.

The rearrangement uses TRBV6-4 and TRBJ2-3; D not certain. V dropped 3 bases and J dropped 6 bases, with 10 bases sitting between them. The CDR3 has 13 residues. Germline V gene lookup returns CDR1 MRHNA and CDR2 SNTAGT. In DNA, the CDR3 is TGTGCCAGCAGTGAGGTCCCCGCGGATACGCAGTATTTT. This sequence encodes CASSEVPADTQYF.

This chain joins TRBV15 and TRBJ2-5, with 9 bases that match TRBD2. The CDR3 extends over 16 amino acids. The germline V gene encodes CDR1 LNHNV and CDR2 YYDKDF (reference sequence). V was pared by 1 base and J by 0 bases, with 3 bases of the junction left unmatched. The CDR3 protein is CATSRGLADNQETQYF. The CDR3 DNA sequence: TGTGCCACCAGCAGAGGACTAGCGGATAACCAAGAGACCCAGTACTTC.

V gene TRBV10-1 combines with J gene TRBJ2-7; 8 bases map to TRBD1. Looked up from germline, CDR1 is WNHNN and CDR2 is SYGVQD (reference sequence). CDR3 length: 15 residues. V gave up 3 bases and J gave up 6 bases; unmatched junction bases: 10. The CDR3 DNA sequence: TGCGCCAGCAGTGAAGGGAGAGGACAGGGCCCCGAGCAGTACTTC. Translated, it gives CASSEGRGQGPEQYF.

The table lists this clone with a few counts. The J gene is TRBJ1-2, the V gene TRBV6-5; D remains unclear. CDR3 length: 13 amino acids. CDR1 is MNHEY, CDR2 SVGAGI, per germline. V shed 5 bases and J shed 1 base, with 8 bases lying between them. CDR3 loop: CASSERFNYGYTF. In DNA form, the CDR3 reads TGTGCCAGCAGTGAACGATTTAACTATGGCTACACCTTC.

The rearrangement links TRBV10-3 to TRBJ2-2, with 9 positions matching TRBD1. The CDR3 is 16 residues long. Germline V gives CDR1 ENHRY, CDR2 SYGVKD. Trimming cost V 9 bases and J 0 bases; bases outside gene matches: 8. The CDR3 bases are TGTGCCATACAGCGGGGACAGGGTGCGAACACCGGGGAGCTGTTTTTT. Amino acids: CAIQRGQGANTGELFF.

CDR3 nucleotides: TGTGCCATCAGTGAATTCGGGACAGAAGCTTTCTTT. Amino acid sequence: CAISEFGTEAFF. The chain couples TRBV10-3 to TRBJ1-1; perhaps TRBD1 as D (6 bases). The CDR3 contains 12 residues. Per germline, CDR1 ENHRY and CDR2 SYGVKD. Trimming cost V 3 bases and J 8 bases, with 10 bases left between them.

V usage is TRBV10-2 and J usage is TRBJ1-1; no firm D call. V gave up 4 bases and J gave up 1 base, with 13 bases separating them. The CDR3 runs 15 residues. Per the germline V gene, CDR1 is WSHSY and CDR2 is SAAADI. CDR3 sequence: CASSGQAAKNTEAFF. CDR3 nucleotide sequence: TGCGCCAGCAGTGGTCAGGCTGCAAAGAACACTGAAGCTTTCTTT.

The chain has TRBV5-8 and TRBJ1-4, with 11 bases identical to TRBD1. J gave up 10 bases and V 4 bases, and 9 bases lay outside the gene matches. The length of the CDR3 is 15 residues. Germline assignment: CDR1 SGHTS and CDR2 YDEGEE. The CDR3 loop is CASSPGQGGAGKLFF. The CDR3 nucleotides are TGTGCCAGCAGCCCGGGACAGGGGGGAGCGGGAAAACTGTTTTTT.

The rearrangement joins TRBV19 to TRBJ2-6; no definite D call. The V gene's germline CDR1 is LNHDA and CDR2 SQIVND (reference sequence). The CDR3 consists of 21 residues. V was clipped by 3 bases and J by 2 bases, with 26 bases between them. CDR3 sequence reads: CASSIWYRTEPHPPGANVLTF. The DNA for the CDR3 is TGTGCCAGTAGTATTTGGTACAGAACAGAACCTCATCCCCCTGGGGCCAACGTCCTGACTTTC. Together with reference TRBV19 and TRBJ2-6, the CDR3 gives the full variable domain: DGGITQSPKYLFRKEGQNVTLSCEQNLNHDAMYWYRQDPGQGLRLIYYSQIVNDFQKGDIAEGYSVSREKKESFPLTVTSAQKNPTAFYLCASSIWYRTEPHPPGANVLTFGAGSRLTVL.

V usage is TRBV2 and J usage is TRBJ2-5, with D possibly being TRBD2 (7 bases). Germline CDR1 and CDR2: SNHLY and FYNNEI. The V end was cut by 6 bases, the J end by 5 bases, with 16 bases between. The CDR3 has 14 amino acids. The CDR3 loop is CASRGGLAAETQYF. The CDR3 DNA reads TGTGCCAGCAGGGGGGGGCTAGCGGCGGAGACCCAGTACTTC.

The V gene is TRBV5-1, the J gene TRBJ2-3, with TRBD2 identical over 11 bases. CDR3 length: 15 residues. Germline lookup yields CDR1 SGHRS and CDR2 YFSETQ. The V and J ends lost 4 bases and 2 bases, in that order; junction bases with no gene match: 3. In DNA, the CDR3 is TGCGCCAGCAGCCGTAGCGGGGGGGACACAGATACGCAGTATTTT. It encodes CASSRSGGDTDTQYF.

CDR3 loop: CASSANQGTYGYTF. In DNA form, the CDR3 reads TGTGCCAGCAGTGCTAACCAGGGAACCTATGGCTACACCTTC. The chain combines TRBV6-4 with TRBJ1-2; a weak D match, TRBD1 (5 bases). CDR1 and CDR2 (germline): MRHNA, SNTAGT. The CDR3 runs 14 residues. Trimming removed 4 bases from V and 4 bases from J, with 13 bases in between.